This T cell receptor (beta chain) was identified during a study of memory B cells and T cells in multiple sclerosis. The method was immunoSEQ multiplex PCR; TCRdb's version includes in-frame clones alone and lacks a portion of them. The sample lists roughly 14,000 clones, 60% to 80% occurring once. This CDR3 is built from 18 residues. V lost 0 bases to trimming and J lost 0 bases, with 19 bases between them. Germline assignment: CDR1 SGDLS and CDR2 YYNGEE. General study points: Compartments had unequal clone-set sizes, affecting shared clonotype counts.

This clone came up a few times. The antigen is not known. The source is a human donor with multiple sclerosis. The sequenced sample consisted of memory (CD45RO+) CD4+ T cells from blood. J is TRBJ2-7 and V is TRBV9; no clear D. CDR3 region: CASSVGLVLSGGSYEQYF. The DNA of the CDR3 is TGTGCCAGCAGCGTAGGTTTGGTTTTGTCAGGTGGCTCCTACGAGCAGTACTTC. Variable domain in full (rest from reference TRBV9 and TRBJ2-7): DSGVTQTPKHLITATGQRVTLRCSPRSGDLSVYWYQQSLDQGLQFLIQYYNGEERAKGNILERFSAQQFPDLHSELNLSSLELGDSALYFCASSVGLVLSGGSYEQYFGPGTRLTVT.